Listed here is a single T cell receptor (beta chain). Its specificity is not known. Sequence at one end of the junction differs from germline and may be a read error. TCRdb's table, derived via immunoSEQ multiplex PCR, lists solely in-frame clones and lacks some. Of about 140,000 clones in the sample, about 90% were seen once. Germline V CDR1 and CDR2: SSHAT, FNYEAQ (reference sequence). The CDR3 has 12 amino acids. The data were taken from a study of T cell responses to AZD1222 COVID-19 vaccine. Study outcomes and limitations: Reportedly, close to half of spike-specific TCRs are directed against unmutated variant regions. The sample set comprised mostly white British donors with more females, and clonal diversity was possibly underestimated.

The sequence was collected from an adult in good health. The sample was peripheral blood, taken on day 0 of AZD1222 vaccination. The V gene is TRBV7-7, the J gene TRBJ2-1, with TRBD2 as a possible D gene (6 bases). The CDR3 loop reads CASSPTGTQQFF. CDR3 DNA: TGTGCTAGCAGCCCCACCGGGACTCAGCAGTTCTTC.